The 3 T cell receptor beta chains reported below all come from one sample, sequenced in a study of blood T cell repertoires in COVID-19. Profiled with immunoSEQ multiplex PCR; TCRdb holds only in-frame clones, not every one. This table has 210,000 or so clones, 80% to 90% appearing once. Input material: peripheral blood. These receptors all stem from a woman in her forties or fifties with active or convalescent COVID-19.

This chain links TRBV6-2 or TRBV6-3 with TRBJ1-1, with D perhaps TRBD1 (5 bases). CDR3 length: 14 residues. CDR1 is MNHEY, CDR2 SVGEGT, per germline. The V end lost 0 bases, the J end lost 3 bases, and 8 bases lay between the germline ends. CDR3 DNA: TGTGCCAGCAGTTACTCGACAGAGTACACTGAAGCTTTCTTT. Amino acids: CASSYSTEYTEAFF.

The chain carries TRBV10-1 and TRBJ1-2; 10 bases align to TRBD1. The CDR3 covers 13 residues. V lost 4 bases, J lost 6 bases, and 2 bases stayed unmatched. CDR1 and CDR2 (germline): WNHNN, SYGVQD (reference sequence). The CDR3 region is CASSAGTGDGYTF. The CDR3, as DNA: TGCGCCAGCAGTGCCGGGACAGGGGATGGCTACACCTTC.

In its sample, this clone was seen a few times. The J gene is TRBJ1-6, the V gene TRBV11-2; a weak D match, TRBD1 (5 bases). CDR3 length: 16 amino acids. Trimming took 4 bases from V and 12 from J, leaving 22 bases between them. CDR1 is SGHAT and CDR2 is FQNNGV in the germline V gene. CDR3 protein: CASSSGPGTPVVPLHF. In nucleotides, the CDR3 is TGTGCCAGCAGCTCCGGGCCCGGGACTCCTGTGGTACCCCTCCACTTT. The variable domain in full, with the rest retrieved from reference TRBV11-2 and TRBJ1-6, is EAGVAQSPRYKIIEKRQSVAFWCNPISGHATLYWYQQILGQGPKLLIQFQNNGVVDDSQLPKDRFSAERLKGVDSTLKIQPAKLEDSAVYLCASSSGPGTPVVPLHFGNGTRLTVT.